This T cell receptor (beta chain) is drawn from a study of blood T cell repertoires in COVID-19. Study information: COVID-19 samples from acute and convalescent phases originated in the United States, Italy and Spain. Nucleic acid was either cDNA or gDNA, and it came from T cells, B-cell-depleted T cells, or PBMCs.

Within 2 weeks of study entry, exposed participants had contacted a PCR-confirmed or clinician-diagnosed COVID-19 case. V gave up 3 bases and J gave up 0 bases, with 12 bases separating them. Germline assignment: CDR1 SGHDT and CDR2 YYEEEE. The CDR3 covers 15 residues. The data were produced by immunoSEQ multiplex PCR, yet TCRdb's version contains in-frame clones alone and is incomplete. Altogether 250,000 or so clones are present, 85% to 90% being singletons, with the ten largest covering 0.87%. The chain is built from TRBV5-6 and TRBJ1-2; no clear D gene. The receptor comes from a man aged 50 or older who had been exposed to COVID-19. Sequencing was performed on PBMCs or T cells enriched from blood (not recorded which). The CDR3 reads CASSSVRRANYGYTF. Written as DNA, the CDR3 is TGTGCCAGCAGCTCGGTTCGTAGAGCTAACTATGGCTACACCTTC.